These T cell receptor beta chains were read from a single sample in a study of shared clonotypes between healthy human individuals. The method was immunoSEQ multiplex PCR; TCRdb's version includes in-frame clones alone and lacks a portion of them. Of about 2.4 million clones detected, more than 85% appear once; the ten largest clones hold 0.36%. The source material was naive CD4+ T cells from PBMCs. These receptors were collected from a man in his late teens or twenties in good health. Some clones in this sample may be carry-over from other donors' samples. The conserved cysteine and the conserved F or W are not part of the CDR3 here. Size values are once, few and many counts, or a class for expanded clones, and some rows have none.

j_call | v_call | clone_size | cdr3_aa
TRBJ1-2 | TRBV7-2 | - | ASSLGVVGYT
TRBJ1-5 | TRBV1 | - | TSSQEGSSNQPQH
TRBJ2-1 | TRBV28 | - | ASSPKPTSGRSYNEQF
TRBJ1-2 | TRBV2 | - | ASNQRGTGGYT
TRBJ2-1 | TRBV7-7 | - | ASSLGTSGSAEQF
TRBJ2-2 | TRBV6-1 | - | ASRQTDTGELF
TRBJ2-5 | TRBV7-9 | - | ASSLEPRLQETQY
TRBJ1-2 | TRBV5-1 | - | ASSLAPGQGNGYT
TRBJ1-4 | TRBV5-8 | - | ASSPGRPTNEKLF
TRBJ2-7 | TRBV6-1 | - | ASSEALEGSYEQY
TRBJ1-2 | TRBV18 | - | ASSPPGLANYGYT
TRBJ1-4 | TRBV27 | - | ASSLWGSRWTGGESNKNEKLF
TRBJ2-7 | TRBV28 | - | ASSPPVGSYEQY
TRBJ2-7 | TRBV27 | - | ASSLSLAGGSYEQY
TRBJ2-1 | TRBV7-3 | - | ASSAGTGGYNEQF
TRBJ2-3 | TRBV28 | - | ASSTSGSTDTQY
TRBJ2-1 | TRBV10-3 | - | AISRQGGAYNEQF
TRBJ1-1 | TRBV5-1 | - | ASSSRTGSGTEAF
TRBJ2-7 | TRBV6-5 | - | ASRGIGQGSYEQY
TRBJ1-4 | TRBV9 | - | ASSSRQGEKLF
TRBJ2-3 | TRBV4-3 | - | ASSQARGDTQY
TRBJ2-3 | TRBV5-1 | - | ASSGGNTDTQY
TRBJ1-5 | TRBV5-1 | - | ASSRTPSNQPQH
TRBJ2-3 | TRBV10-3 | - | AMRKQGATDTQY
TRBJ2-2 | TRBV9 | - | ASSVLPRPNTGELF
TRBJ2-3 | TRBV7-2 | - | ASSLAGGADTQY
TRBJ1-2 | TRBV7-2 | - | ASISGLANYGYT
TRBJ2-3 | TRBV5-1 | - | ASSLGQLSTDTQY
TRBJ1-1 | TRBV25-1 | - | ASRLNRNTEAF
TRBJ2-6 | TRBV29-1 | once | SVGTSGSGANVLT